This TCR beta chain comes out of a study of technical replicates of blood from a few donors. Libraries were prepared by immunoSEQ multiplex PCR; TCRdb keeps only in-frame clonotypes and omits some of them. The sample consists of approximately 70,000 clones, about 94% of them appearing once. V was clipped by 6 bases and J by 2 bases; unmatched bases: 7. CDR3 length: 15 amino acids. Germline values: CDR1 LNHDA, CDR2 SQIVND (reference sequence). The chain is built from TRBV19 and TRBJ2-1; 7 bases line up with TRBD2. The sequence derives from a human donor in good health. The sequenced sample was T cells isolated from PBMCs. The CDR3 DNA is TGTGCCAGTAGCCGCGGCGGGAGTACCTACAATGAGCAGTTCTTC. Residues: CASSRGGSTYNEQFF.